The rows below give T cell receptor beta chains drawn from one sample of a study of response to subunit inactivated influenza vaccine. TCRdb ran MiXCR on the RT-PCR reads and lists one entry per CDR3 protein. Of around 790,000 distinct CDR3 sequences in the sample, approximately 21% were seen once. The input for sequencing was PBMCs from blood, taken roughly 5 days after vaccination. Receptors were obtained from a man aged 45-60 years who received an inactivated influenza vaccine. The conserved cysteine and the conserved F or W are not part of the CDR3 here. Clone size, where shown, is once, few, many, or a class for clones that have expanded.

size	V	J	CDR3
few	TRBV7-2	TRBJ2-1	ASSLSHVGYNEQF
few	TRBV27	TRBJ2-1	ASSFRDRYFYEQF
NA	TRBV7-6	TRBJ1-6	ASSPTQTGAAGSPLH
NA	TRBV20-1	TRBJ2-3	SARTRTSGIADTQY
NA	TRBV7-2	TRBJ2-5	ASSLVVGRGETQY
NA	TRBV5-1	TRBJ2-3	ASSLFVQGGTDTQY
NA	TRBV12-3/TRBV12-4	TRBJ2-7	ASSRGQESSYEQY
NA	TRBV5-1	TRBJ2-3	ASSLVGRSTDTQY
many	TRBV12-3/TRBV12-4	TRBJ2-3	AITRGGADTQY
few	TRBV20-1	TRBJ2-3	SARAERLRYTDTQY
few	TRBV15	TRBJ2-7	ATSRDRVEQY
many	TRBV29-1	TRBJ1-2	SAEGESLKGGYT
NA	TRBV12-3/TRBV12-4	NA	ASSVASGRAGNEQY
NA	TRBV7-2	TRBJ2-2	ASSLGAGGPGELF
NA	TRBV6-2/TRBV6-3	TRBJ2-1	ASSPRPGLKGNEQF
NA	TRBV6-1	TRBJ2-5	ASSRRGMALETQY
few	TRBV6-5	TRBJ1-6	ASSYNQMGSPLH
NA	TRBV4-2	TRBJ2-5	ASSQDMGSGARETQY
NA	TRBV4-3	TRBJ2-1	ASSQENTAYNEQF
NA	TRBV4-1	TRBJ2-2	ASSQRTRWDSGELF
few	TRBV4-1	TRBJ2-2	ASSQDFLGLENTGELF
NA	TRBV7-2	TRBJ2-5	ASSPGLAGMSQY
NA	TRBV6-2/TRBV6-3	TRBJ1-2	ASSYRWQGADGYT
NA	TRBV12-3/TRBV12-4	TRBJ2-1	ASTGFGQIYNEQF
NA	TRBV10-3	TRBJ2-1	AISGQNGLYNEQF
few	TRBV11-2	TRBJ2-5	ASSLGSFETQY
few	TRBV5-1	TRBJ2-7	ASSLGQGSEQY
NA	TRBV7-3	TRBJ2-5	ASSRDSQGTQY
NA	TRBV2	TRBJ1-6	ASRLSWGTLDSPLH
few	TRBV20-1	TRBJ2-1	SARGDGRGEQF
few	TRBV29-1	TRBJ2-3	SGQAGSTDTQY
NA	TRBV9	TRBJ2-3	ASSASLRRGLPDTQY
NA	TRBV10-2	TRBJ2-7	ASRTPGTGNSYEQY
few	TRBV6-1	TRBJ2-5	ASTSLGGVQY
few	TRBV11-2	TRBJ2-2	ASSLEHYTGELF
many	TRBV11-2	TRBJ2-3	ASSLGGLDTQY
few	TRBV5-1	TRBJ1-1	ASSLESPGGEAF